The clone carrying this T cell receptor beta chain occurred many times. The entry originates in a study of T-cell reconstitution after alpha-beta-depleted transplantation in children. A library of TCRbeta sequences, prepared with unique molecular identifiers, was generated. Using its own MiXCR run on the PCR reads, TCRdb lists one record per CDR3 protein. The profile shows 190,000 or so distinct CDR3 sequences, just under 6.5% of them singletons. Sample: PBMCs, taken before TCRalphabeta/CD19-depleted stem cell transplant. This receptor was taken from a girl less than two years old with combined immunodeficiency, due to receive a stem cell transplant.

The CDR3 region has the DNA TGTGCCAGCAGCACCGGCACCCACAACAATGAGCAGTTCTTC. It codes for CASSTGTHNNEQFF. The chain employs TRBV12-3 or TRBV12-4 and TRBJ2-1; D gene unclear. The CDR3 totals 14 residues. V gave up 6 bases and J gave up 5 bases, with 14 bases separating them.